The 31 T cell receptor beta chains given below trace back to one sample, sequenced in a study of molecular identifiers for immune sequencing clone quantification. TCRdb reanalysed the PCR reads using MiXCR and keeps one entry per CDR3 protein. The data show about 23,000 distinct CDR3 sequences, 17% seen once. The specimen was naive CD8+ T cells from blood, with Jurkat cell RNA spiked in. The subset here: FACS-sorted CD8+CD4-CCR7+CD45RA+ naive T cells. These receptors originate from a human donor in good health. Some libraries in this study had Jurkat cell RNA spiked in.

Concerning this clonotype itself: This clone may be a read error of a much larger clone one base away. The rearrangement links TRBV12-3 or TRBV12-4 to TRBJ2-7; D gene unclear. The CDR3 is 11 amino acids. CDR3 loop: CASGLLSEQYF. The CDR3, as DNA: TGTGCCAGCGGTTTACTGAGCGAGCAGTACTTC.

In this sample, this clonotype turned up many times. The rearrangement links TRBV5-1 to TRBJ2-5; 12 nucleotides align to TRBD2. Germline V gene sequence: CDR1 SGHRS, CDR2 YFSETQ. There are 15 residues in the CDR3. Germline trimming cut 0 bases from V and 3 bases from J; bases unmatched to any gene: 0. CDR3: CASSLGLAGEETQYF. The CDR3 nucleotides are TGCGCCAGCAGCTTGGGACTAGCGGGAGAAGAGACCCAGTACTTC.

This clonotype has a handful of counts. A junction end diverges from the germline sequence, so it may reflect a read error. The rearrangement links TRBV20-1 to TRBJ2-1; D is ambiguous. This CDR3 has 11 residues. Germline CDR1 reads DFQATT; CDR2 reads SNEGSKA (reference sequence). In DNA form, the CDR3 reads TGCAGTGCTAGAGAGCCCAATGGGCAGTTCTTC. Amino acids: CSAREPNGQFF.

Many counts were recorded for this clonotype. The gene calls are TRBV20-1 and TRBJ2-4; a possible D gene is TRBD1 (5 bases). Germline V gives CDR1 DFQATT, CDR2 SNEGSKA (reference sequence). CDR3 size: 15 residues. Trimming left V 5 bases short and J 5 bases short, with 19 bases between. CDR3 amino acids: CSAFSTLDSQNIQYF. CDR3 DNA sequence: TGCAGTGCTTTTTCTACTCTCGACAGCCAAAACATTCAGTACTTC.

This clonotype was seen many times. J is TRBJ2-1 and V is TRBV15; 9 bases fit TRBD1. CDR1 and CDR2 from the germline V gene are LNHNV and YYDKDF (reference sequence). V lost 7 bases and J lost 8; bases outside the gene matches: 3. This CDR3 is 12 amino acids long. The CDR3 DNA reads TGTGCCACCAAGGGACAGGGCCATGAGCAGTTCTTC. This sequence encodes CATKGQGHEQFF. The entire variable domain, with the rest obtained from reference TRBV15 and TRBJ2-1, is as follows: DAMVIQNPRYQVTQFGKPVTLSCSQTLNHNVMYWYQQKSSQAPKLLFHYYDKDFNNEADTPDNFQSRRPNTSFCFLDIRSPGLGDTAMYLCATKGQGHEQFFGPGTRLTVL.

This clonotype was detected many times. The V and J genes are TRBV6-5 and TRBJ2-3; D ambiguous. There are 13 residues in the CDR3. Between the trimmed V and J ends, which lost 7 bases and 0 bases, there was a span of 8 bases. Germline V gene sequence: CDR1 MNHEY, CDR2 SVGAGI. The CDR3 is CASTSLSTDTQYF. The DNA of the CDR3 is TGTGCCAGCACCTCACTTAGCACAGATACGCAGTATTTT.

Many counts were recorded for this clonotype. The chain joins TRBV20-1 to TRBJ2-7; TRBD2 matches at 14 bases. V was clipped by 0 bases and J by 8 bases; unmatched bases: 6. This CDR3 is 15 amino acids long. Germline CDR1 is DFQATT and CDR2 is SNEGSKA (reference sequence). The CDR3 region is CSARDRGLAGAQQYF. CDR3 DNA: TGCAGTGCTAGAGACCGGGGACTAGCGGGAGCCCAGCAGTACTTC.

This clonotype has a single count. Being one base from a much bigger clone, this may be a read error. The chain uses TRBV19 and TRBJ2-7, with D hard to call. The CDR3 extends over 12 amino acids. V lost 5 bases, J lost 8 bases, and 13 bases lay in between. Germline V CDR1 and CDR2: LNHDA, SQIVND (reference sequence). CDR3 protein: CASSWGNYKQYF. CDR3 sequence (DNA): TGTGCCAGTAGTTGGGGAAATTACAAGCAGTACTTC.

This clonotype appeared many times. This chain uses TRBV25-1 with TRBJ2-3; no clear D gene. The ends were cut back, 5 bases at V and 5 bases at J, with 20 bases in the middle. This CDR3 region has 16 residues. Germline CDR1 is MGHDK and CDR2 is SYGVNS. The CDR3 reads CASSFGMSSTGDTQYF. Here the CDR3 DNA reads TGTGCCAGCAGTTTCGGAATGTCAAGCACGGGAGATACGCAGTATTTT.

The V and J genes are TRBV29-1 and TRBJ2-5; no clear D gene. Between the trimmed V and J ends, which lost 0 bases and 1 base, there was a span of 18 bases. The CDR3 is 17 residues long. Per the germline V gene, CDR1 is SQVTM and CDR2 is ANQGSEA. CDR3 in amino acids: CSVEDNTAALGQETQYF. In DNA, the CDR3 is TGCAGCGTTGAAGATAACACGGCAGCGCTGGGCCAAGAGACCCAGTACTTC.

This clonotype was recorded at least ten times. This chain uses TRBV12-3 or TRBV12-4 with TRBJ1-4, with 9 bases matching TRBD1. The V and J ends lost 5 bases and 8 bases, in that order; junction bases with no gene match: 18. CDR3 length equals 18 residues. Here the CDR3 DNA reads TGTGCCAGCAGTCCCCTCCGGACAGGGGATTTGGATGACGAAAAACTGTTTTTT. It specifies CASSPLRTGDLDDEKLFF.

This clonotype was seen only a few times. The CDR3 here is CSVVGGTGELFF. The CDR3 DNA reads as TGCAGCGTTGTGGGGGGGACCGGGGAGCTGTTTTTT. The chain combines TRBV29-1 with TRBJ2-2; 7 nucleotides line up with TRBD2. Germline CDR1 is SQVTM and CDR2 is ANQGSEA. The CDR3 spans 12 residues. Trimming took 4 bases from V and 5 from J; bases not matched to a gene: 1.

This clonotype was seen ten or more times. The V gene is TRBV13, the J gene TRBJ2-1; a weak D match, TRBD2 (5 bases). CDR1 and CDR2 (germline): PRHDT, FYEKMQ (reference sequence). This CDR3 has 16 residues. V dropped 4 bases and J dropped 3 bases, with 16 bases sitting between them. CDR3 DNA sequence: TGTGCCAGCAGCTCTTTAGCGATGGTGGGCTACAATGAGCAGTTCTTC. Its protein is CASSSLAMVGYNEQFF.

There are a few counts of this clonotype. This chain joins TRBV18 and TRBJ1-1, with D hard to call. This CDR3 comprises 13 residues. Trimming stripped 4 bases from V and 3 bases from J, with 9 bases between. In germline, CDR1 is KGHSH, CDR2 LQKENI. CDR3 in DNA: TGTGCCAGCTCACTCCCACCGGACACTGAAGCTTTCTTT. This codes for CASSLPPDTEAFF.

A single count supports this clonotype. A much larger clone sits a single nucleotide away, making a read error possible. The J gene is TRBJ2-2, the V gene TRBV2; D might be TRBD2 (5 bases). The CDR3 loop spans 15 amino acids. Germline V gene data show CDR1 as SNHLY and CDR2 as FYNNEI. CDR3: CASRISETNTGELLF. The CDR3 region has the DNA TGTGCCAGCAGAATTTCCGAGACGAACACCGGGGAGCTGCTTTTT.

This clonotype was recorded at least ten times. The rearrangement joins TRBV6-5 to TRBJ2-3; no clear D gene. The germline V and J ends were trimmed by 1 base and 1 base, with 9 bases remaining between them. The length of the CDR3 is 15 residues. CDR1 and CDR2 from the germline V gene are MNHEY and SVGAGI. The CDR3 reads CASSYLGLGTDTQYF. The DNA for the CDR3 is TGTGCCAGCAGTTACTTAGGGCTGGGCACAGATACGCAGTATTTT.

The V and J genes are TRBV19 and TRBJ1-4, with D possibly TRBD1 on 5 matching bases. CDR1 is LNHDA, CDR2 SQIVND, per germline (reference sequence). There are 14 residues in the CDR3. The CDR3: CVSHGWGLNEKLFF. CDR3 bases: TGTGTCTCCCACGGTTGGGGACTTAATGAAAAACTGTTTTTT. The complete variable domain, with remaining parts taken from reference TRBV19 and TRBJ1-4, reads DGGITQSPKYLFRKEGQNVTLSCEQNLNHDAMYWYRQDPGQGLRLIYYSQIVNDFQKGDIAEGYSVSREKKESFPLTVTSAQKNPTAFYLCVSHGWGLNEKLFFGSGTQLSVL.

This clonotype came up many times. This chain's CDR3 is CASSHTNLAGAYNEQFF. CDR3 bases: TGCGCCAGCAGCCACACAAATCTAGCGGGAGCCTACAATGAGCAGTTCTTC. The J gene is TRBJ2-1, the V gene TRBV4-1; 10 bases fit TRBD2. The CDR3 loop spans 17 amino acids. In germline, CDR1 is MGHRA, CDR2 YSYEKL. The V and J ends lost 3 bases and 2 bases, in that order; junction bases with no gene match: 7.

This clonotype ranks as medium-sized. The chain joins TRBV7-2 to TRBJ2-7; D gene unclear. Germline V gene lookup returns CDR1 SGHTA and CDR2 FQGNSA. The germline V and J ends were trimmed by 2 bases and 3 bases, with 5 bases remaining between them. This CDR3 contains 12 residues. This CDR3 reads CASSLTGYEQYF. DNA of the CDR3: TGTGCCAGCAGCTTAACCGGCTACGAGCAGTACTTC.

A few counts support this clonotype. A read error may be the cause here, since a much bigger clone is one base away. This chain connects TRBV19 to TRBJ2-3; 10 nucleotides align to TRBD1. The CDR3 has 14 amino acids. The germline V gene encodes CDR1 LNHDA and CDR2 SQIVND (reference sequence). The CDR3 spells CACSQGTGEDTQYF. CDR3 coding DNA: TGTGCCTGTAGCCAAGGGACAGGGGAAGATACGCAGTATTTT.

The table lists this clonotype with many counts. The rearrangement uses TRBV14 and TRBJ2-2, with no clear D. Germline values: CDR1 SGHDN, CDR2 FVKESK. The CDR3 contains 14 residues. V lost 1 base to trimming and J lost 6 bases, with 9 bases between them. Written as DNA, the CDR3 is TGTGCCAGCAGCCAAGTCAGGATTGCCGGGGAGCTGTTTTTT. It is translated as CASSQVRIAGELFF.

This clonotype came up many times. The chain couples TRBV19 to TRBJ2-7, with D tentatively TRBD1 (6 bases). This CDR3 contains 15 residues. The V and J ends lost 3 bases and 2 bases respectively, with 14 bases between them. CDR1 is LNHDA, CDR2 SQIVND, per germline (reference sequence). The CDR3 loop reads CASSISQGFPYEQYF. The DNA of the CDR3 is TGTGCCAGTAGTATCAGCCAGGGGTTCCCCTACGAGCAGTACTTC. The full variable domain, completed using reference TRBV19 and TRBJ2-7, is DGGITQSPKYLFRKEGQNVTLSCEQNLNHDAMYWYRQDPGQGLRLIYYSQIVNDFQKGDIAEGYSVSREKKESFPLTVTSAQKNPTAFYLCASSISQGFPYEQYFGPGTRLTVT.

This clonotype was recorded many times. The CDR3 bases are TGTGCCAGCAGTCTGGCCCCGACAGGCTATGGCTACACCTTC. This codes for CASSLAPTGYGYTF. The chain has TRBV12-3 or TRBV12-4 and TRBJ1-2; tentative D call: TRBD1 (6 bases). The CDR3 loop spans 14 amino acids. V was pared by 5 bases and J by 4 bases, with 14 bases between.

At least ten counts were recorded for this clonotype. The chain's CDR3 is CASSWDTKFSGNTIYF. In nucleotides, the CDR3 is TGTGCCAGCAGCTGGGACACAAAGTTCTCTGGAAACACCATATATTTT. The chain recombines TRBV5-8 with TRBJ1-3; the D gene is possibly TRBD1 (6 bases). The CDR3 length is 16 residues. V lost 3 bases, J lost 0 bases, and 13 bases lay in between. CDR1 and CDR2 (germline): SGHTS, YDEGEE.

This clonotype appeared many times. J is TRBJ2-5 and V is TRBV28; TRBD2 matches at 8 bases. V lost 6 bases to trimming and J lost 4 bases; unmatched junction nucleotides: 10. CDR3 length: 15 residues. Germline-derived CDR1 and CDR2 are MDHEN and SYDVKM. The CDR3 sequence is CASSPGLVAGETQYF. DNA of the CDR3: TGTGCCAGCAGCCCGGGACTAGTGGCGGGAGAGACCCAGTACTTC.

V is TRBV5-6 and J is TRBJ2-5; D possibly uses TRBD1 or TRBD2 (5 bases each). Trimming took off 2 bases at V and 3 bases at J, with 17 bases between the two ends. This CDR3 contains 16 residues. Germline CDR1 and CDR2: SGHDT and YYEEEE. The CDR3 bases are TGTGCCAGCAGCTTCCTTGGACCTGGGACCGAAGAGACCCAGTACTTC. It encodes CASSFLGPGTEETQYF.

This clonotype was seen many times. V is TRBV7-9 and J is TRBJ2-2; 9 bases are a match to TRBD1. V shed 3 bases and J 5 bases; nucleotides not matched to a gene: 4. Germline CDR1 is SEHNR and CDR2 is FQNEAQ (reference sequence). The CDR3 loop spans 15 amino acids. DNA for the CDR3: TGTGCCAGCAGCTTCGGGACAGGGTTAACCGGGGAGCTGTTTTTT. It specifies CASSFGTGLTGELFF.

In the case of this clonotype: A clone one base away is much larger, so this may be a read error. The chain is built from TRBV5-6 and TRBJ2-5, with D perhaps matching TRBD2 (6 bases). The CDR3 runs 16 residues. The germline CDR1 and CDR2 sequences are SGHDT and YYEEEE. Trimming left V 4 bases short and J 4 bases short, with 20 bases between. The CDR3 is CASSPAGAGRRETQYF. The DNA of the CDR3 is TGTGCCAGCAGCCCAGCCGGGGCGGGGCGACGAGAGACCCAGTACTTC.

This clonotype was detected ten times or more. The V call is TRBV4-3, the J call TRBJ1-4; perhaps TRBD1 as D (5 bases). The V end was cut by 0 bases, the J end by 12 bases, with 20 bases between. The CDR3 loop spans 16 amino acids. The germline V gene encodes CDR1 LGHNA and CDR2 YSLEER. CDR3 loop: CASSQDREQGEVELFF. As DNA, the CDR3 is TGCGCCAGCAGCCAAGATCGCGAGCAGGGTGAGGTGGAACTGTTTTTT.

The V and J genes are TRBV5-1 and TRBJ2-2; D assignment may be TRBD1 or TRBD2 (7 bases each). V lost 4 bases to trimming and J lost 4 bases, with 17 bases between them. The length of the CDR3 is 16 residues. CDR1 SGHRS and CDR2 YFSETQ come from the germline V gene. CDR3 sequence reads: CASSPWEGAGTGELFF. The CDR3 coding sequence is TGCGCCAGCAGCCCCTGGGAGGGGGCCGGCACCGGGGAGCTGTTTTTT.

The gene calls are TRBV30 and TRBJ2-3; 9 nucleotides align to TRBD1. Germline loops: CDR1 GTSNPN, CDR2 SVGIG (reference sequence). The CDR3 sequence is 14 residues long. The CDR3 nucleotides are TGTACCGGAGACAGGGGGGCTAGCACAGATACGCAGTATTTT. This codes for CTGDRGASTDTQYF. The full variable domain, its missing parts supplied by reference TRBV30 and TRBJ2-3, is SQTIHQWPATLVQPVGSPLSLECTVEGTSNPNLYWYRQAAGRGLQLLFYSVGIGQISSEVPQNLSASRPQDRQFILSSKKLLLSDSGFYLCTGDRGASTDTQYFGPGTRLTVL.